The clone carrying this T cell receptor (beta chain) was seen only a few times. What it binds is unknown. This record belongs to a study of PD-1 blockade in classical Hodgkin lymphoma. Study-level findings and limits: Reports indicated that newly diagnosed patients had lower baseline TCR diversity than healthy donors did.

Time point described: cycle 4 day 1 (C4D1), after about 6 weeks of nivolumab. All the patients suffered relapse after autologous stem cell transplantation, and brentuximab vedotin exposure differed. Best responses fell into complete response, partial response or progressive disease. Generated by immunoSEQ multiplex PCR, the TCRdb table keeps only in-frame clones and is missing some. Found here are 15,000 to 20,000 clones, less than 70% of them singletons; the top ten hold almost 8%. The CDR3 sequence is 21 residues long. From germline, CDR1 is MDHEN and CDR2 SYDVKM. V gave up 3 bases and J gave up 1 base; unmatched junction bases: 18.

The sample consisted of peripheral blood mononuclear cells (PBMCs), taken before the fourth cycle of nivolumab. The chain links TRBV28 to TRBJ1-5, with TRBD1 identical over 10 bases. The sequence was collected from a human donor with classical Hodgkin lymphoma. The CDR3 sequence: CASSFRRAGFGQGVSNQPQHF. The DNA for the CDR3 is TGTGCCAGCAGTTTTCGTAGGGCGGGTTTCGGACAGGGGGTAAGCAATCAGCCCCAGCATTTT. The variable domain in full, with the rest retrieved from reference TRBV28 and TRBJ1-5, is DVKVTQSSRYLVKRTGEKVFLECVQDMDHENMFWYRQDPGLGLRLIYFSYDVKMKEKGDIPEGYSVSREKKERFSLILESASTNQTSMYLCASSFRRAGFGQGVSNQPQHFGDGTRLSIL.